This T cell receptor (beta chain) was sequenced for a study of blood T cell repertoires in COVID-19. The CDR3 sequence is 14 residues long. V lost 1 base and J lost 8, with 11 bases in between. Germline V lookup: CDR1 MGHRA, CDR2 YSYEKL. Generated by immunoSEQ multiplex PCR, the TCRdb table keeps only in-frame clones and is missing some. This sample has under 300,000 clones, with 85% to 90% found just once. V is TRBV4-1 and J is TRBJ1-4, with D maybe TRBD1 (5 bases). Sequencing was carried out using peripheral blood. This clonotype was sampled from a woman between 40 and 55 years old who had recovered from COVID-19. CDR3 protein: CASSQVGGTEKLFF. In nucleotides, the CDR3 is TGCGCCAGCAGCCAAGTGGGGGGAACCGAAAAACTGTTTTTT.